The T cell receptor (beta chain) under discussion was sequenced for a study of CD8+ T cells in alopecia areata. cDNA reverse transcribed from extracted RNA served as the sequencing template. Assay used: immunoSEQ multiplex PCR; TCRdb lists only in-frame clones, some missing. The data show around 160,000 clones, with about 90% seen just once and about 15% held by the top ten. CD4+ and CD8+ T cells were sorted from PBMCs. The CDR3 contains 14 residues. Germline CDR1 SGHAT, CDR2 FQNNGV. Trimming left V 3 bases short and J 2 bases short, with 11 bases between. A word on this clone: Antigen: not known.

Notes on the study in general: Mice showed clearer TCR sharing than patients did, a gap that was possibly HLA-related.

The rearrangement links TRBV11-2 to TRBJ2-7; the D gene is possibly TRBD2 (6 bases). Sequencing used CD8+ T cells sorted from blood, obtained at week 0. This sequence originates from a human donor with alopecia areata. The CDR3 protein is CASSFGTLTYEQYF. DNA for the CDR3: TGTGCCAGCAGCTTCGGGACTTTAACCTACGAGCAGTACTTC.